Described below is a single T cell receptor beta chain sequence and its context. Its antigen is currently unknown. It was with 60 Vbeta and 13 Jbeta primers that the PCR ran. Generated by immunoSEQ multiplex PCR, the TCRdb table keeps only in-frame clones and is missing some. The table records under 250,000 clones, 65% to 80% of them present only once. Each of the donors was a healthy bone marrow donor. The data originate from a study of cytomegalovirus exposure and HLA in healthy donors. Study observations and caveats: In an earlier analysis, productive rearrangement rates for most beta V segments clustered near 90% or 30%. Most observed TCR sequences were rare, whereas some public TCRs were detected in many donors.

Sample: PBMCs. The sequence was obtained from a man between 50 and 59 years old in good health and CMV-seronegative.

The CDR3 DNA reads as TGTGCCAGCAGCGAACTAGCGGGAGTATCCTACGAGCAGTACTTC. This sequence encodes CASSELAGVSYEQYF. This chain uses TRBV6-4 with TRBJ2-5; 11 nucleotides match TRBD2. The DNA end lines up better with TRBJ2-7; the J call may be wrong. The CDR3 consists of 15 residues. Germline CDR1 is MRHNA and CDR2 is SNTAGT.